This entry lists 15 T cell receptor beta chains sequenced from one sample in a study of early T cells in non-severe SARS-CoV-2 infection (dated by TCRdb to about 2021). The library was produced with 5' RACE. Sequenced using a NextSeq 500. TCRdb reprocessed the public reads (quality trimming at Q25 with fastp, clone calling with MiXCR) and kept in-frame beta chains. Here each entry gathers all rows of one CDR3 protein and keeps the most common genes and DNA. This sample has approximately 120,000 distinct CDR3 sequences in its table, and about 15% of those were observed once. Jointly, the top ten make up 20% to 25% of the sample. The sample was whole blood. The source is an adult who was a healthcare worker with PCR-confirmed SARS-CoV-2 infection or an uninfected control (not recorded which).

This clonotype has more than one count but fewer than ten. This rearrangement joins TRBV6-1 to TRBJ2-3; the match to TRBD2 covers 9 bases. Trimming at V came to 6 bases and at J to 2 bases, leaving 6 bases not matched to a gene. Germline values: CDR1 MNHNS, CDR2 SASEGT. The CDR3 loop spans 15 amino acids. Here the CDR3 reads CASRMTSGATDTQYF. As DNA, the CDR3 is TGTGCCAGCAGGATGACTAGCGGAGCCACAGATACGCAGTATTTT.

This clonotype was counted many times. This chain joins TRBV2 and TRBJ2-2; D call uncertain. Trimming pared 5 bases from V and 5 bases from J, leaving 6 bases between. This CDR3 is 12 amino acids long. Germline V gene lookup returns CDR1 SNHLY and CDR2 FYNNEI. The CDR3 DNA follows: TGTGCCAGCAGTCTCGATACCGGGGAGCTGTTTTTT. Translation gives CASSLDTGELFF.

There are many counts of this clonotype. In DNA form, the CDR3 reads TGTGCCAGCAGTTCGGCAGGGGTCTTCGGGACCCAGTACTTC. Encoded protein: CASSSAGVFGTQYF. The rearrangement uses TRBV12-3 or TRBV12-4 and TRBJ2-5; the D gene is possibly TRBD1 (6 bases). V was cut by 4 bases and J by 7 bases, with 16 bases left in between. The CDR3 runs 14 residues.

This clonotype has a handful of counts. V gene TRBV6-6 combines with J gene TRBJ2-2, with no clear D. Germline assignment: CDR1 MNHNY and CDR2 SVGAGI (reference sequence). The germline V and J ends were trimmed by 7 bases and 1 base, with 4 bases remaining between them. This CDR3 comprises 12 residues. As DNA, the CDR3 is TGTGCCAGCAATAGGAACACCGGGGAGCTGTTTTTT. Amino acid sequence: CASNRNTGELFF.

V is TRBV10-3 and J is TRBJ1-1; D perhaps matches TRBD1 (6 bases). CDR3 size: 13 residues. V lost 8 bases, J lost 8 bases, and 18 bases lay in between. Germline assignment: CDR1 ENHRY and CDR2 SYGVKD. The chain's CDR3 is CAIGNLTGSEAFF. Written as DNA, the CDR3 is TGTGCCATCGGGAATTTAACAGGGTCGGAAGCTTTCTTT.

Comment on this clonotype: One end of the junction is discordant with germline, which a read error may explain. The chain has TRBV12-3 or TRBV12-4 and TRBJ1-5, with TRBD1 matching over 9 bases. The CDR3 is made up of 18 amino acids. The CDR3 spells CASSRAGTGRKGNQPQQF. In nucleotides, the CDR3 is TGTGCCAGCAGTAGGGCCGGGACAGGGAGAAAAGGCAATCAGCCCCAGCAATTT.

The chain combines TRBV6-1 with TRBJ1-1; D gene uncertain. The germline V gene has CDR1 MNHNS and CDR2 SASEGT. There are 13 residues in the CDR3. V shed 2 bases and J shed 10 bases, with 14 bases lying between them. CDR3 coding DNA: TGTGCCAGCAGTGAAAGCGCCTCAGTAGGAGCTTTCTTT. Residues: CASSESASVGAFF.

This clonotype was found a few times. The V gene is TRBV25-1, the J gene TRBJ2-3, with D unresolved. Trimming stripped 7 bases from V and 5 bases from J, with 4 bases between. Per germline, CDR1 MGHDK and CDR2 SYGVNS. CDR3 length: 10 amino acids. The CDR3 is CASNGDTQYF. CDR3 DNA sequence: TGTGCCAGCAATGGAGATACGCAGTATTTT.

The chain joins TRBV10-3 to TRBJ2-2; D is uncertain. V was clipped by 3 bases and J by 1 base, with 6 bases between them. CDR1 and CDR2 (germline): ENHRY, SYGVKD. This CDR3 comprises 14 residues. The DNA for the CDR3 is TGTGCCATCAGTGATGGGAAGAACACCGGGGAGCTGTTTTTT. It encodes CAISDGKNTGELFF.

This chain's CDR3 is CASSLTGVNSPLHF. The CDR3 region has the DNA TGTGCCAGCAGCTTGACAGGGGTCAACTCACCCCTCCACTTT. The chain links TRBV7-3 to TRBJ1-6; 8 positions match TRBD1. This CDR3 is 14 amino acids long. J lost 10 bases, V lost 3 bases, and 5 bases had no gene match. CDR1 SGHTA and CDR2 FQGTGA come from the germline V gene. Using reference TRBV7-3 and TRBJ1-6 for the parts outside the CDR3, the full variable domain is GAGVSQTPSNKVTEKGKYVELRCDPISGHTALYWYRQSLGQGPEFLIYFQGTGAADDSGLPNDRFFAVRPEGSVSTLKIQRTERGDSAVYLCASSLTGVNSPLHFGNGTRLTVT.

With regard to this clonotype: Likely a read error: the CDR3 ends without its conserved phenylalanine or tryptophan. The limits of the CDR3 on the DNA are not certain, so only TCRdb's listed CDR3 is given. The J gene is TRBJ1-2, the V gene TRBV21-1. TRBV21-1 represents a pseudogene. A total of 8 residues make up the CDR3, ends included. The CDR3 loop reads CASSMGNN.

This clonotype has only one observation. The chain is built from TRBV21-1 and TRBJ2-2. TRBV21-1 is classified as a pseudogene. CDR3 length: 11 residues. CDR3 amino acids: CASSKEGELFF. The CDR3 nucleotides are TGTGCCAGCAGCAAAGAAGGGGAGCTGTTTTTT.

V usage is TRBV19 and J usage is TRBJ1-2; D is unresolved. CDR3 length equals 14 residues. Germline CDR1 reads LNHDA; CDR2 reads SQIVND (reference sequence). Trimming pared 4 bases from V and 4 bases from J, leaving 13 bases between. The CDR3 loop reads CASSKAGLAYGYTF. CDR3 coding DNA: TGTGCCAGTAGTAAAGCAGGACTGGCCTATGGCTACACCTTC.

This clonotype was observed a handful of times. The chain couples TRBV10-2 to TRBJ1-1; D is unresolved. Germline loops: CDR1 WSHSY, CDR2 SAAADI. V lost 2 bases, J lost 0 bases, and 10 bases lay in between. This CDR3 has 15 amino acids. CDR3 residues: CASSENPGVNTEAFF. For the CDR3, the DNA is TGCGCCAGCAGTGAGAATCCCGGGGTGAACACTGAAGCTTTCTTT.

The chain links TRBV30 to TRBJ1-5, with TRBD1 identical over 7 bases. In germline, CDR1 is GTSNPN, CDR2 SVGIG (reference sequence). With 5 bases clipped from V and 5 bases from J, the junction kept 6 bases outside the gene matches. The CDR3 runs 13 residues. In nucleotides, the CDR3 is TGTGCCTGGCGGGACAGAGGCGATCAGCCCCAGCATTTT. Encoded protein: CAWRDRGDQPQHF.